This T cell receptor beta chain appears in the sequencing data of a study of blood T cell repertoires in COVID-19. Whole-study context: Samples came from the United States, Italy and Spain, spanning acute and convalescent COVID-19.

In the original processing: Reference gene primers were amplified, and this amplification served to estimate nucleated cell counts. The assay was immunoSEQ multiplex PCR, and TCRdb's table has in-frame clones only and misses some. The V and J calls and the clone size are those of that table, but D and trimming were determined from the DNA. Here the sample spans 250,000 or so clones, approximately 83% being singletons. This CDR3 has 17 amino acids. Germline V lookup: CDR1 MNHNS, CDR2 SASEGT. V gave up 3 bases and J gave up 5 bases; unmatched junction bases: 11. Cohort 3 recovered donors had two negative PCRs, clearance, or symptom resolution.

The V call is TRBV6-1, the J call TRBJ2-5; 11 nucleotides match TRBD2. The receptor's source is a man over 45 who had recovered from COVID-19. Sequenced input: PBMCs or T cells enriched from blood (not recorded which). The CDR3 DNA sequence: TGTGCCAGCAGTGATCTAACTAGCGGGGGTTATGCGGAGACCCAGTACTTC. Protein sequence: CASSDLTSGGYAETQYF.